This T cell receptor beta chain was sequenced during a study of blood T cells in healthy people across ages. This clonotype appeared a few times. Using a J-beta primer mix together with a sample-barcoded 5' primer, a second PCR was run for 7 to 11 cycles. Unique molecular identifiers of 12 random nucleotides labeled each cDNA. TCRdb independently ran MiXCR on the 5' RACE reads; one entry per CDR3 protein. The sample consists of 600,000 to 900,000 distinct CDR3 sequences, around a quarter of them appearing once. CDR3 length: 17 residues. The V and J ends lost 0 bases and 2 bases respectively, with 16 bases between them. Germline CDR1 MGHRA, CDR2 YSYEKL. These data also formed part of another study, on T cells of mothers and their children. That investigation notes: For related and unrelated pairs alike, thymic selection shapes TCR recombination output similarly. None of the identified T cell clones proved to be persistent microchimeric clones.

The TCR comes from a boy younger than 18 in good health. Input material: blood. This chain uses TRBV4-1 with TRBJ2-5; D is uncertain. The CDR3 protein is CASSQDPYRGGQETQYF. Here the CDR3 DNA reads TGCGCCAGCAGCCAAGATCCATACCGCGGCGGTCAAGAGACCCAGTACTTC.